The 21 T cell receptor beta chains reported below all come from one sample, sequenced in a study of radiotherapy plus CTLA-4 blockade in lung cancer. Data came from immunoSEQ multiplex PCR; TCRdb stores just in-frame clones and leaves some out. The repertoire consists of 80,000 or so clones, with around 81% occurring once and the leading ten covering less than 4%. The specimen was peripheral blood, collected from a patient treated with radiotherapy plus ipilimumab. These receptor sequences come from a human donor with non-small cell lung cancer who had a partial response to radiotherapy plus ipilimumab. Some clones in this sample may be carry-over from other donors' samples.

The rearrangement uses TRBV19 and TRBJ2-3, with 7 bases lining up with TRBD2. V shed 5 bases, J shed 5 bases, and the junction held 4 bases outside the gene matches. The V gene's germline CDR1 is LNHDA and CDR2 SQIVND (reference sequence). The CDR3 sequence is 13 residues long. CDR3 sequence: CASSAAGKDTQYF. The CDR3 region has the DNA TGTGCCAGTAGTGCAGCGGGAAAAGATACGCAGTATTTT.

The chain employs TRBV27 and TRBJ2-7; perhaps TRBD1 as D (5 bases). Germline V gene data show CDR1 as MNHEY and CDR2 as SMNVEV (reference sequence). The V gene lost 3 bases and the J gene lost 2 bases, with 8 bases spanning the gap. The CDR3 sequence is 13 residues long. The DNA of the CDR3 is TGTGCCAGCAGTTTGTGGGGCCCCTACGAGCAGTACTTC. It encodes CASSLWGPYEQYF.

The chain links TRBV4-1 to TRBJ1-1, with TRBD1 identical over 7 bases. CDR1 and CDR2 from the germline V gene are MGHRA and YSYEKL. The CDR3 totals 15 residues. V was pared by 1 base and J by 5 bases, with 7 bases of the junction left unmatched. Here the CDR3 reads CASSQGDRAWTEAFF. The CDR3 DNA reads as TGCGCCAGCAGCCAAGGGGACAGAGCTTGGACTGAAGCTTTCTTT.

The chain carries TRBV6-1 and TRBJ1-4, with a weak D call TRBD1 (5 bases). Germline assignment: CDR1 MNHNS and CDR2 SASEGT. This CDR3 has 13 amino acids. Trimming removed 3 bases at V and 11 bases at J, with 13 bases between. CDR3 residues: CASSEAGPFKLFF. CDR3 nucleotides: TGTGCCAGCAGTGAGGCAGGGCCGTTCAAACTGTTTTTT.

The chain has TRBV2 and TRBJ1-1, with no clear D. V shed 8 bases and J shed 1 base, with 14 bases lying between them. Germline CDR1 reads SNHLY; CDR2 reads FYNNEI. The CDR3 totals 14 residues. Here the CDR3 DNA reads TGTGCCAGCGCCCTTAGCGCACAGAACACTGAAGCTTTCTTT. As protein: CASALSAQNTEAFF.

This sequence joins TRBV11-2 and TRBJ1-3; TRBD1 agrees at 7 bases. After removal of 4 bases from V and 4 bases from J, the junction contained 7 bases not matched to a gene. Germline V gene sequence: CDR1 SGHAT, CDR2 FQNNGV. The CDR3 consists of 15 residues. The chain's CDR3 is CASSSALGQGNTIYF. The CDR3 nucleotides are TGTGCCAGCAGCTCTGCTCTGGGACAGGGAAACACCATATATTTT.

This sequence joins TRBV5-6 and TRBJ1-6, with 8 bases lining up with TRBD1. There are 14 residues in the CDR3. V shed 4 bases and J 7 bases; nucleotides not matched to a gene: 4. CDR1 and CDR2 (germline): SGHDT, YYEEEE. The CDR3 reads CASSTGTGNSPLHF. In nucleotides, the CDR3 is TGTGCCAGCAGCACCGGGACAGGAAATTCACCCCTCCACTTT.

The V gene is TRBV19, the J gene TRBJ1-1; D gene unclear. Looked up from germline, CDR1 is LNHDA and CDR2 is SQIVND (reference sequence). V gave up 7 bases and J gave up 7 bases, with 22 bases separating them. The CDR3 loop spans 15 amino acids. DNA for the CDR3: TGTGCCAGTATTTCTCGTCCTCAGTTTCGTTTTGAAGCTTTCTTT. Protein product: CASISRPQFRFEAFF.

The chain combines TRBV4-1 with TRBJ1-3; D gene unclear. From germline, CDR1 is MGHRA and CDR2 YSYEKL. The CDR3 is 14 residues long. Trimming pared 1 base from V and 1 base from J, leaving 5 bases between. DNA of the CDR3: TGCGCCAGCAGCCAAGTGGCATCTGGAAACACCATATATTTT. The encoded protein is CASSQVASGNTIYF.

J is TRBJ1-5 and V is TRBV6-6, with a possible D match to TRBD1 (6 bases). The CDR3 sequence is 14 residues long. Germline-derived CDR1 and CDR2 are MNHNY and SVGAGI (reference sequence). Between the trimmed V and J ends, which lost 0 bases and 6 bases, there was a span of 9 bases. The CDR3 loop is CASSYSGAGQPQHF. In DNA, the CDR3 is TGTGCCAGCAGTTACTCGGGGGCGGGTCAGCCCCAGCATTTT.

This clone has just one count. The rearrangement uses TRBV7-2 and TRBJ2-3, with D possibly matching TRBD2 (5 bases). This CDR3 region has 14 residues. Germline lookup yields CDR1 SGHTA and CDR2 FQGNSA. V was trimmed by 10 bases and J by 7 bases, leaving 21 bases between them. The CDR3: CAISLSEGFHTQYF. The CDR3 DNA reads as TGTGCCATATCTCTCTCAGAGGGTTTCCATACGCAGTATTTT. Together with reference TRBV7-2 and TRBJ2-3, the CDR3 gives the full variable domain: GAGVSQSPSNKVTEKGKDVELRCDPISGHTALYWYRQSLGQGLEFLIYFQGNSAPDKSGLPSDRFSAERTGGSVSTLTIQRTQQEDSAVYLCAISLSEGFHTQYFGPGTRLTVL.

This chain links TRBV28 with TRBJ2-7, with TRBD2 as a possible D gene (6 bases). Looked up from germline, CDR1 is MDHEN and CDR2 is SYDVKM. This CDR3 comprises 17 residues. Trimming stripped 5 bases from V and 0 bases from J, with 20 bases between. CDR3 DNA: TGTGCCAGCAGTCCGCCTTCCGCGGGGCCCGACTCCTACGAGCAGTACTTC. It translates to CASSPPSAGPDSYEQYF.

The chain links TRBV7-2 to TRBJ1-2; 9 nucleotides align to TRBD1. The CDR3 spans 16 residues. Trimming cost V 5 bases and J 4 bases; bases outside gene matches: 11. Per germline, CDR1 SGHTA and CDR2 FQGNSA. CDR3 nucleotides: TGTGCCAGCAGCCCCAGCGGACAGGGGAGACTCTATGGCTACACCTTC. Its protein is CASSPSGQGRLYGYTF. The full variable domain, completed using reference TRBV7-2 and TRBJ1-2, is GAGVSQSPSNKVTEKGKDVELRCDPISGHTALYWYRQSLGQGLEFLIYFQGNSAPDKSGLPSDRFSAERTGGSVSTLTIQRTQQEDSAVYLCASSPSGQGRLYGYTFGSGTRLTVV.

The chain carries TRBV30 and TRBJ2-7, with D tentatively TRBD2 (6 bases). Germline loops: CDR1 GTSNPN, CDR2 SVGIG (reference sequence). The V end was cut by 0 bases, the J end by 4 bases, with 13 bases between. This CDR3 contains 14 residues. CDR3 coding DNA: TGTGCCTGGAGTGTCGGGGGAGGTTCATACGAGCAGTACTTC. Translated: CAWSVGGGSYEQYF.

This clone was seen a single time. The V and J genes are TRBV2 and TRBJ2-1, with a weak D call TRBD2 (5 bases). The length of the CDR3 is 12 residues. V was pared by 1 base and J by 7 bases, with 5 bases between. Looked up from germline, CDR1 is SNHLY and CDR2 is FYNNEI. The CDR3 bases are TGTGCCAGCAGTGAAGGGGAGAATGAGCAGTTCTTC. Translating it yields CASSEGENEQFF.

The chain couples TRBV6-4 to TRBJ2-3, with D perhaps TRBD2 (5 bases). The CDR3 is 13 residues long. V lost 2 bases, J lost 6 bases, and 9 bases lay in between. Looked up from germline, CDR1 is MRHNA and CDR2 is SNTAGT. CDR3: CASSDAGGDTQYF. The CDR3 coding sequence is TGTGCCAGCAGTGACGCGGGTGGGGATACGCAGTATTTT.

This clone was detected only a few times. The V and J genes are TRBV21-1 and TRBJ2-2; the DNA was not used to check the table's D call, TRBD2. TRBV21-1 is a documented pseudogene. The CDR3 loop spans 16 amino acids. The CDR3 DNA follows: TGTGCCAGCTTAAGGGGACTAGCGGTTTACACCGGGGAGCTGTTTTTT. Translation gives CASLRGLAVYTGELFF.

CDR3 loop: CASSPSGSTDTQYF. CDR3 DNA sequence: TGTGCCAGCTCCCCCTCGGGGTCCACAGATACGCAGTATTTT. V gene TRBV18 combines with J gene TRBJ2-3; the D gene is possibly TRBD2 (5 bases). CDR1 KGHSH and CDR2 LQKENI come from the germline V gene. The CDR3 length is 14 residues. Trimming pared 6 bases from V and 2 bases from J, leaving 12 bases between.

The chain uses TRBV19 and TRBJ2-3; 14 bases are a match to TRBD2. In germline, CDR1 is LNHDA, CDR2 SQIVND (reference sequence). The CDR3 runs to 16 residues. J was trimmed by 3 bases and V by 1 base; bases with no gene match: 0. The CDR3 coding sequence is TGTGCCAGTAGTATAGGACTAGCGGGGGGGACAGATACGCAGTATTTT. Its protein product is CASSIGLAGGTDTQYF.

The chain recombines TRBV30 with TRBJ1-5; 7 bases map to TRBD1. The V gene end was trimmed by 2 bases and the J gene end by 2 bases; junction bases not matched to a gene: 9. CDR1 and CDR2 from the germline V gene are GTSNPN and SVGIG (reference sequence). The CDR3 length is 16 residues. The CDR3 spells CAWSPRLGQGNQPQHF. The CDR3 coding sequence is TGTGCCTGGAGTCCCCGCCTCGGACAGGGCAATCAGCCCCAGCATTTT.

The chain links TRBV6-5 to TRBJ2-7, with TRBD1 as a possible D gene (7 bases). CDR3 length: 13 residues. With 8 bases removed from V and 9 bases from J, the gap between germline ends came to 20 bases. CDR1 and CDR2 from the germline V gene are MNHEY and SVGAGI. The CDR3 reads CASQNGRGAVQYF. The CDR3 DNA reads as TGTGCCAGCCAGAATGGCAGGGGGGCAGTGCAGTACTTC.